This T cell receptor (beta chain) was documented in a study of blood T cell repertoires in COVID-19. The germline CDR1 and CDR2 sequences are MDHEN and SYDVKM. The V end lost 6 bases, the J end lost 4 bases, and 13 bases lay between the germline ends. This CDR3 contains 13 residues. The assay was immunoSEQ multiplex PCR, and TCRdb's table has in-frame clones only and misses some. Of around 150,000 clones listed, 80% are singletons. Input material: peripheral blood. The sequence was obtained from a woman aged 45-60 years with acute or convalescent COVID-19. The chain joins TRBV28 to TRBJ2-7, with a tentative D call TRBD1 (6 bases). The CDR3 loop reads CASSPPDRYEQYF. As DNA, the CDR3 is TGTGCCAGCAGCCCACCCGACAGGTACGAGCAGTACTTC. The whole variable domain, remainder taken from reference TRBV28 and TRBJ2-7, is DVKVTQSSRYLVKRTGEKVFLECVQDMDHENMFWYRQDPGLGLRLIYFSYDVKMKEKGDIPEGYSVSREKKERFSLILESASTNQTSMYLCASSPPDRYEQYFGPGTRLTVT.